The clone carrying this T cell receptor beta chain was detected only a few times. Its target is not known. The sample comes from a study of T cell repertoires in cytomegalovirus infection. The wider study: Well-studied HLA-B-restricted epitopes and recently identified HLA-C-restricted epitopes of CMV were both used in the study. Public TCR beta signature analysis indicated the presence of both CMV infection and matching HLA type.

MiXCR, run by TCRdb on the reads, gives a single entry per CDR3 protein. The table includes approximately 120,000 distinct CDR3 sequences, more than 25% detected once. Germline V gene sequence: CDR1 SGHVS, CDR2 FNYEAQ. This CDR3 has 15 residues. V lost 5 bases and J lost 6; bases outside the gene matches: 7. Study outcomes and limitations: HLA-C-restricted CMV-specific TCR beta clonotypes prevailed in the ex vivo response. Carriers of CMV and the relevant HLA type were discriminated by public TCR beta frequency.

The chain employs TRBV7-6 and TRBJ2-2; TRBD1 agrees at 9 bases. Material: CD8+ T cells from cultured PBMCs, obtained from culture after CMV antigen stimulation. The receptor was derived from a human donor in good health (CMV status not recorded). Some clones in this sample may be carry-over from other donors' samples. The CDR3: CASSPPGQGAGELFF. CDR3 nucleotides: TGTGCCAGCAGCCCCCCGGGACAGGGAGCCGGGGAGCTGTTTTTT.